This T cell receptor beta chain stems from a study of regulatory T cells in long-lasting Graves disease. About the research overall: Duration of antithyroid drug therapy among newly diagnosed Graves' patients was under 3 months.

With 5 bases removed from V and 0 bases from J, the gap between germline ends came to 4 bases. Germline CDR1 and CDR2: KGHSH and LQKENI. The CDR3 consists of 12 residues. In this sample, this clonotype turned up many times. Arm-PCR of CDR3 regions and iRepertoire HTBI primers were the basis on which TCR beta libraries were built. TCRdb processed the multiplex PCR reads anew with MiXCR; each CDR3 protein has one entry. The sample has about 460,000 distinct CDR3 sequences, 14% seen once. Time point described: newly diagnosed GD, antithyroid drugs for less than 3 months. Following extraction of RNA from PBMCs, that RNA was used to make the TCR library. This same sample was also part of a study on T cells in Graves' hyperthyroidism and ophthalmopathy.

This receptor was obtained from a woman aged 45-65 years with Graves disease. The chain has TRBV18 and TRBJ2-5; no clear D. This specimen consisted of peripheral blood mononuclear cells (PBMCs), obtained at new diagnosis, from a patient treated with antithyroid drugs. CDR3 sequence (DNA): TGTGCCAGCTCAGGGTACCAAGAGACCCAGTACTTC. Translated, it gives CASSGYQETQYF.